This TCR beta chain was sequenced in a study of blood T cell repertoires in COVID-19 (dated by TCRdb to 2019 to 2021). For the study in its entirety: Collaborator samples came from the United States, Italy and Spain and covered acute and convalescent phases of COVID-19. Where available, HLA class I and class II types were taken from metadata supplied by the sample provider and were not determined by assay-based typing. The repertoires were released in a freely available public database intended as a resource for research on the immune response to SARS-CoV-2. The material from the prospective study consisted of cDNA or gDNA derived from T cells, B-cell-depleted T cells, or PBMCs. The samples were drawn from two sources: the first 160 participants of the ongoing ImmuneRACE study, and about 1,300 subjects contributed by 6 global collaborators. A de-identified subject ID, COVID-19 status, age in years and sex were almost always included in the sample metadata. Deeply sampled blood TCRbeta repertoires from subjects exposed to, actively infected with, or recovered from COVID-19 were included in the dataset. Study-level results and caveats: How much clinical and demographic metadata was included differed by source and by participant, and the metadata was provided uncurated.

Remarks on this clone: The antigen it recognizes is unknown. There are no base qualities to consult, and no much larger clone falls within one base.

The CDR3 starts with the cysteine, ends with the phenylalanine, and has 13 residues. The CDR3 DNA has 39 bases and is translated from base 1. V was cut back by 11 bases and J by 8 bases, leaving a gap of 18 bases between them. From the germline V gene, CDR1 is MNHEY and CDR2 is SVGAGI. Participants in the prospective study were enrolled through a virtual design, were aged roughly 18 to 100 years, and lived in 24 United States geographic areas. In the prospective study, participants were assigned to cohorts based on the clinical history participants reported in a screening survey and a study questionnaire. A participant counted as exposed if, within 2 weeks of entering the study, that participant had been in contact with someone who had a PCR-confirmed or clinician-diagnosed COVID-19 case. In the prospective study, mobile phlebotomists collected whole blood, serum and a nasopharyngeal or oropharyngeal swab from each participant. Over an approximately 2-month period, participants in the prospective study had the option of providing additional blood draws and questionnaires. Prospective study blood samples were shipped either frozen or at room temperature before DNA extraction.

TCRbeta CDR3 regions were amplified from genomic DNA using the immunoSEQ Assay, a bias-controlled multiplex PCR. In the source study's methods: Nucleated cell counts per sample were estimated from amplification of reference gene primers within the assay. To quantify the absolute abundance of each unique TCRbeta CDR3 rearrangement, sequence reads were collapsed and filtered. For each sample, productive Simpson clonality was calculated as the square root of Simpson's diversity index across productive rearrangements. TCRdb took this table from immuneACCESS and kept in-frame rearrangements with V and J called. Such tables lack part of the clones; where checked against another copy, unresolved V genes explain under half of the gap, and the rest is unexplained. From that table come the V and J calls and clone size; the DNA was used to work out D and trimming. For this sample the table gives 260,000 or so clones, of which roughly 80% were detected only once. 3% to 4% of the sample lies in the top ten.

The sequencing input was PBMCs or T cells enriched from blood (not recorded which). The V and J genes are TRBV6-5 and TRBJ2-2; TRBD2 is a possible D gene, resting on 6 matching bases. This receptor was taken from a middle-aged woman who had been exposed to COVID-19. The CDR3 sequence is CAARGRAGGELFF. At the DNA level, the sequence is TGTGCCGCCCGGGGCAGGGCGGGAGGGGAGCTGTTTTTT.